The present T cell receptor (beta chain) was sequenced within a study of PD-L1 blockade in urothelial cancer. The assay was immunoSEQ multiplex PCR, and TCRdb's table has in-frame clones only and misses some. Of 45,000 or so clones in the sample, roughly 88% were seen once. CDR1 SGHTA and CDR2 FQGNSA come from the germline V gene. V dropped 1 base and J dropped 7; count of bases not matched to a gene: 3. This CDR3 comprises 14 residues. The J gene is TRBJ1-4, the V gene TRBV7-2; 7 bases match TRBD1. This sequence originates from a man older than 75 with urothelial cancer. The sample was PBMCs, taken around atezolizumab (anti-PD-L1) treatment. The DNA for the CDR3 is TGTGCCAGCAGCTTAGACAGGGGTAGTGAAAAACTGTTTTTT. This encodes CASSLDRGSEKLFF.